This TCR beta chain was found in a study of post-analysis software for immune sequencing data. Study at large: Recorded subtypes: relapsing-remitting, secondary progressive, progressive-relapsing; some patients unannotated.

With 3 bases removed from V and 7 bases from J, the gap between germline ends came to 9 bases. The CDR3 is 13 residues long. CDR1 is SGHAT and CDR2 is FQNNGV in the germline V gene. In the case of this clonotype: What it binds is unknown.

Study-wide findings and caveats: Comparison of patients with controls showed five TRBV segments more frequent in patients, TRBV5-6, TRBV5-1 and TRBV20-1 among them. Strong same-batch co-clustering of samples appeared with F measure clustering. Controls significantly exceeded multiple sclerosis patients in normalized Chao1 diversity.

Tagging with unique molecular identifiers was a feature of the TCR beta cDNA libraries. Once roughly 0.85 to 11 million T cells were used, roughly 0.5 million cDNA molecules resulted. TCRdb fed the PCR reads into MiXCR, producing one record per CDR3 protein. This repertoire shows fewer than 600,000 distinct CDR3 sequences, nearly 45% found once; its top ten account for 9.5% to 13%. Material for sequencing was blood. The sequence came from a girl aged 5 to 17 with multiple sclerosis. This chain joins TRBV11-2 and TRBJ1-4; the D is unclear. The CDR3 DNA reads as TGTGCCAGCAGCTTCAGGACGGGTGAAAAACTGTTTTTT. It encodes CASSFRTGEKLFF.